One and the same sample provided the 24 T cell receptor beta chains below, sequenced in a study of shared T cell receptors in the human thymus. The method was immunoSEQ multiplex PCR; TCRdb's version includes in-frame clones alone and lacks a portion of them. The table records about 660,000 clones, more than 70% of them present only once. These data also featured in a second study, about human thymus T cells.

The material sequenced was thymocytes. The receptors derive from a boy under three years old with a congenital heart defect.

V is TRBV6-4 and J is TRBJ2-7; 13 bases are shared with TRBD2. The CDR3 has 16 amino acids. V shed 0 bases, J shed 4 bases, and the junction held 3 bases outside the gene matches. CDR1 and CDR2 (germline): MRHNA, SNTAGT. CDR3 residues: CASSDSLAGGKYEQYF. The CDR3 nucleotides are TGTGCCAGCAGTGACTCACTAGCGGGAGGGAAGTACGAGCAGTACTTC.

The gene calls are TRBV4-3 and TRBJ1-4; weak D call: TRBD1 (5 bases). Per the germline V gene, CDR1 is LGHNA and CDR2 is YSLEER. CDR3 length: 15 residues. The V end was cut by 0 bases, the J end by 9 bases, with 14 bases between. The CDR3: CASSQDRGTIKKLFF. DNA for the CDR3: TGCGCCAGCAGCCAAGATAGGGGAACTATCAAAAAACTGTTTTTT.

The J gene is TRBJ2-1, the V gene TRBV6-5, with TRBD2 identical over 9 bases. Trimming cost V 1 base and J 7 bases; bases outside gene matches: 5. The length of the CDR3 is 15 residues. Per the germline V gene, CDR1 is MNHEY and CDR2 is SVGAGI. The chain's CDR3 is CASSYFGLARNEQFF. DNA of the CDR3: TGTGCCAGCAGTTACTTTGGACTAGCGAGGAATGAGCAGTTCTTC.

The chain employs TRBV28 and TRBJ2-2, with TRBD2 identical over 11 bases. Germline trimming cut 3 bases from V and 3 bases from J; bases unmatched to any gene: 6. This CDR3 has 17 amino acids. CDR1 MDHEN and CDR2 SYDVKM come from the germline V gene. DNA of the CDR3: TGTGCCAGCAGTTTCATAGCGGGGGGGCCAGACACCGGGGAGCTGTTTTTT. Its protein product is CASSFIAGGPDTGELFF.

The rearrangement links TRBV5-6 to TRBJ2-3, with 12 bases that match TRBD2. The CDR3 has 16 residues. Germline CDR1 SGHDT, CDR2 YYEEEE. Trimming took 4 bases from V and 5 from J; bases not matched to a gene: 8. The CDR3 coding sequence is TGTGCCAGCAGCCCGCGGACTAGCGGGGTGATAGATACGCAGTATTTT. Translation gives CASSPRTSGVIDTQYF.

V is TRBV7-2 and J is TRBJ2-5; possibly TRBD1 for D (6 bases). Per germline, CDR1 SGHTA and CDR2 FQGNSA. Trimming cost V 2 bases and J 5 bases, with 12 bases left between them. The CDR3 consists of 14 residues. CDR3 residues: CASSLSAGQETQYF. In nucleotides, the CDR3 is TGTGCCAGCAGCTTATCGGCAGGACAGGAGACCCAGTACTTC.

V gene TRBV5-1 combines with J gene TRBJ2-3, with D tentatively TRBD1 (5 bases). The germline V gene encodes CDR1 SGHRS and CDR2 YFSETQ. With 4 bases removed from V and 2 bases from J, the gap between germline ends came to 8 bases. The CDR3 covers 13 residues. CDR3 DNA sequence: TGCGCCAGCAGCGCAGGGAACACAGATACGCAGTATTTT. It translates to CASSAGNTDTQYF.

This chain's CDR3 is CASSLGASGRFNEQFF. The CDR3 region has the DNA TGTGCCAGCAGTTTAGGGGCTAGCGGGAGGTTCAATGAGCAGTTCTTC. The V gene is TRBV28, the J gene TRBJ2-1, with 11 bases identical to TRBD2. The ends lost 2 bases at V and 6 bases at J; junction bases unmatched: 6. Germline CDR1 reads MDHEN; CDR2 reads SYDVKM. The CDR3 has 16 residues.

The chain links TRBV4-1 to TRBJ2-7; no firm D call. Trimming stripped 0 bases from V and 3 bases from J, with 9 bases between. The CDR3 runs 14 residues. The germline CDR1 and CDR2 sequences are MGHRA and YSYEKL. The chain's CDR3 is CASSQERSDYEQYF. CDR3 DNA sequence: TGCGCCAGCAGCCAAGAGCGGAGTGACTACGAGCAGTACTTC.

The chain combines TRBV7-8 with TRBJ2-7, with D hard to call. The CDR3 runs 17 residues. V was clipped by 5 bases and J by 1 base, with 21 bases between them. Germline values: CDR1 SGHVS, CDR2 FQNEAQ. For the CDR3, the DNA is TGTGCCAGCAGCCGCGATCTCCACTTCCGGTTGTCCTACGAGCAGTACTTC. This gives the protein CASSRDLHFRLSYEQYF.

This clone was observed once. V and J are TRBV27 and TRBJ1-3; the D is unclear. Per the germline V gene, CDR1 is MNHEY and CDR2 is SMNVEV (reference sequence). The CDR3 loop spans 15 amino acids. The V end was cut by 2 bases, the J end by 0 bases, with 8 bases between. The DNA of the CDR3 is TGTGCCAGCAGTTTAAAGGAGATCTCTGGAAACACCATATATTTT. Encoded protein: CASSLKEISGNTIYF.

In regard to this clone: At one boundary the junction diverges from the germline segment, which might be a read error. Different DNA sequences within this sample yield the same CDR3. The rearrangement joins TRBV27 to TRBJ1-6, with a weak D call TRBD1 (6 bases). CDR1 and CDR2 from the germline V gene are MNHEY and SMNVEV (reference sequence). The CDR3 totals 17 residues. CDR3 loop: CASSSRLQGTYNSPLHF. CDR3 in DNA: TGTGCCAGCAGTTCACGGCTACAGGGAACCTATAATTCCCCCCTCCACTTT.

The V call is TRBV7-2, the J call TRBJ2-1, with TRBD2 as a possible D gene (5 bases). Trimming took off 4 bases at V and 6 bases at J, with 10 bases between the two ends. The germline V gene encodes CDR1 SGHTA and CDR2 FQGNSA. The CDR3 is 13 residues long. The chain's CDR3 is CASSSEAANEQFF. As DNA, the CDR3 is TGTGCCAGCAGCTCGGAAGCGGCCAATGAGCAGTTCTTC.

The table lists this clone with a count of one. The chain has TRBV4-3 and TRBJ2-1; TRBD1 might be the D (5 bases). Trimming cost V 0 bases and J 5 bases, with 26 bases left between them. The germline V gene encodes CDR1 LGHNA and CDR2 YSLEER. CDR3 length: 20 residues. Here the CDR3 DNA reads TGCGCCAGCAGCCAAGAAAAATCGTTAGTACAGGCCAGCCCGGACAATGAGCAGTTCTTC. Its translation is CASSQEKSLVQASPDNEQFF.

V gene TRBV28 combines with J gene TRBJ1-5; a possible D gene is TRBD1 (5 bases). The germline V and J ends were trimmed by 5 bases and 1 base, with 9 bases remaining between them. From germline, CDR1 is MDHEN and CDR2 SYDVKM. The CDR3 is 14 residues long. Here the CDR3 reads CASSPRVSNQPQHF. For the CDR3, the DNA is TGTGCCAGCAGTCCCAGGGTGAGCAATCAGCCCCAGCATTTT. The full variable domain, rest sourced from reference TRBV28 and TRBJ1-5, is DVKVTQSSRYLVKRTGEKVFLECVQDMDHENMFWYRQDPGLGLRLIYFSYDVKMKEKGDIPEGYSVSREKKERFSLILESASTNQTSMYLCASSPRVSNQPQHFGDGTRLSIL.

The chain employs TRBV5-1 and TRBJ2-5; perhaps TRBD2 as D (8 bases). The CDR3 length is 16 residues. V lost 4 bases to trimming and J lost 3 bases, with 19 bases between them. CDR1 and CDR2 from the germline V gene are SGHRS and YFSETQ. The CDR3 region is CASSPEGTAGEETQYF. CDR3 nucleotides: TGCGCCAGCAGCCCCGAAGGGACAGCGGGGGAAGAGACCCAGTACTTC.

The V gene is TRBV12-5, the J gene TRBJ1-1, with D possibly matching TRBD1 (5 bases). This CDR3 is 14 amino acids long. CDR1 and CDR2 from the germline V gene are LGHNT and FRNRAP. The V end was cut by 0 bases, the J end by 2 bases, with 7 bases between. CDR3: CASGLVRGNTEAFF. The CDR3 nucleotides are TGTGCTAGTGGTTTGGTAAGGGGTAACACTGAAGCTTTCTTT.

The V and J genes are TRBV29-1 and TRBJ1-5; 7 bases fit TRBD1. J gave up 2 bases and V 4 bases, and 8 bases lay outside the gene matches. Germline-derived CDR1 and CDR2 are SQVTM and ANQGSEA. The CDR3 is made up of 15 amino acids. The CDR3 loop reads CSVAIQGGRNQPQHF. The CDR3 DNA reads as TGCAGCGTTGCTATTCAGGGGGGTCGCAATCAGCCCCAGCATTTT.

The chain is built from TRBV7-6 and TRBJ1-4; 9 bases line up with TRBD1. With V trimmed by 8 bases and J by 4 bases, 8 bases remained unmatched. Germline V gene data show CDR1 as SGHVS and CDR2 as FNYEAQ. The CDR3 covers 15 residues. The CDR3 DNA reads TGTGCCAGCGAATTTACAGGGGGCGGTAATGAAAAACTGTTTTTT. Its protein is CASEFTGGGNEKLFF.

The chain joins TRBV6-5 to TRBJ2-2, with 9 bases identical to TRBD2. With 4 bases clipped from V and 5 bases from J, the junction kept 8 bases outside the gene matches. Looked up from germline, CDR1 is MNHEY and CDR2 is SVGAGI. This CDR3 region has 16 residues. The DNA for the CDR3 is TGTGCCAGCAGTTCGGGAGCGGGGGGTCATACCGGGGAGCTGTTTTTT. This encodes CASSSGAGGHTGELFF.

This chain links TRBV7-6 with TRBJ2-5; possible D gene TRBD2, 6 bases. The V end was cut by 1 base, the J end by 2 bases, with 8 bases between. The CDR3 consists of 14 residues. Looked up from germline, CDR1 is SGHVS and CDR2 is FNYEAQ. CDR3 sequence: CASSLDGGQETQYF. The CDR3 DNA reads TGTGCCAGCAGCTTAGATGGGGGGCAAGAGACCCAGTACTTC.

The rearrangement links TRBV7-2 to TRBJ2-1; 11 bases fit TRBD2. The CDR3 loop spans 17 amino acids. The J segment lost 10 bases and the V segment lost 5 bases, leaving 16 bases of the junction unmatched. Germline-derived CDR1 and CDR2 are SGHTA and FQGNSA. CDR3 sequence (DNA): TGTGCCAGCAGCCCCCGGTTGGTGACTAGCGGGACTGTGGAGCAGTTCTTC. Its translation is CASSPRLVTSGTVEQFF.

The CDR3 loop is CASSLARQGKDGYTF. The CDR3 DNA follows: TGTGCCAGCAGCTTAGCTAGGCAGGGGAAAGATGGCTACACCTTC. V usage is TRBV7-9 and J usage is TRBJ1-2; maybe TRBD1 (6 bases). The CDR3 is 15 residues long. Trimming removed 0 bases at V and 6 bases at J, with 14 bases between. The germline CDR1 and CDR2 sequences are SEHNR and FQNEAQ (reference sequence).

The V call is TRBV30, the J call TRBJ2-7, with 9 bases aligning to TRBD1. The J segment lost 3 bases and the V segment lost 5 bases, leaving 8 bases of the junction unmatched. The germline V gene encodes CDR1 GTSNPN and CDR2 SVGIG (reference sequence). The CDR3 is made up of 14 amino acids. CDR3 protein: CAWGPGQGDYEQYF. The CDR3 nucleotides read TGTGCCTGGGGACCGGGACAGGGAGACTACGAGCAGTACTTC.